The 15 T cell receptor beta chains in this list originate from one sample, sequenced in a study of blood T cell repertoires in COVID-19. Profiled with immunoSEQ multiplex PCR; TCRdb holds only in-frame clones, not every one. This sample has about 120,000 clones, with roughly 69% found just once. The sample was peripheral blood. The receptors come from a woman in her seventies with acute or convalescent COVID-19.

The chain recombines TRBV9 with TRBJ2-3; a weak D match, TRBD2 (5 bases). The CDR3 has 14 amino acids. Trimming stripped 2 bases from V and 3 bases from J, with 10 bases between. CDR1 SGDLS and CDR2 YYNGEE come from the germline V gene. CDR3 loop: CASSVSDWTDTQYF. As DNA, the CDR3 is TGTGCCAGCAGCGTTTCGGACTGGACAGATACGCAGTATTTT.

This clone has a handful of counts. The rearrangement uses TRBV5-8 and TRBJ2-5; D is unresolved. The ends were cut back, 0 bases at V and 5 bases at J, with 11 bases in the middle. The CDR3 has 14 residues. The V gene's germline CDR1 is SGHTS and CDR2 YDEGEE. The CDR3 region is CASSLAWASETQYF. CDR3 DNA: TGTGCCAGCAGCTTGGCGTGGGCGTCGGAGACCCAGTACTTC. Drawing the rest from reference TRBV5-8 and TRBJ2-5, the complete variable domain is EAGVTQSPTHLIKTRGQQATLRCSPISGHTSVYWYQQALGLGLQFLLWYDEGEERNRGNFPPRFSGRQFPNYSSELNVNALELEDSALYLCASSLAWASETQYFGPGTRLLVL.

In DNA, the CDR3 is TGTGCCAGCAGTGAAGCGGCCAGGGGGCGATCGTATCAGCCCCAGCATTTT. Residues: CASSEAARGRSYQPQHF. The chain combines TRBV5-5 with TRBJ1-5, with 8 bases fitting TRBD1. With 5 bases clipped from V and 5 bases from J, the junction kept 15 bases outside the gene matches. The germline V gene has CDR1 SGHKS and CDR2 YYEKEE (reference sequence). The CDR3 covers 17 residues.

The J gene is TRBJ2-1, the V gene TRBV30, with D tentatively TRBD2 (5 bases). This CDR3 region has 14 residues. The germline V and J ends were trimmed by 3 bases and 8 bases, with 17 bases remaining between them. CDR1 and CDR2 (germline): GTSNPN, SVGIG (reference sequence). The CDR3 protein is CAWSAGQGSDEQFF. CDR3 nucleotides: TGTGCCTGGAGCGCCGGGCAAGGGAGCGATGAGCAGTTCTTC.

The chain uses TRBV18 and TRBJ1-2, with TRBD1 matching 7 bases. V shed 2 bases, J shed 6 bases, and the junction held 0 bases outside the gene matches. The CDR3 totals 12 residues. Germline CDR1 and CDR2: KGHSH and LQKENI. CDR3 bases: TGTGCCAGCTCACCAGACAGGGATGGCTACACCTTC. It is translated as CASSPDRDGYTF. The full variable domain, completed using reference TRBV18 and TRBJ1-2, is NAGVMQNPRHLVRRRGQEARLRCSPMKGHSHVYWYRQLPEEGLKFMVYLQKENIIDESGMPKERFSAEFPKEGPSILRIQQVVRGDSAAYFCASSPDRDGYTFGSGTRLTVV.

The V and J genes are TRBV6-5 and TRBJ1-4; 9 nucleotides align to TRBD1. There are 13 residues in the CDR3. The germline CDR1 and CDR2 sequences are MNHEY and SVGAGI. V lost 7 bases, J lost 5 bases, and 2 bases stayed unmatched. For the CDR3, the DNA is TGTGCCAGCAACGGACAGGGGAATGAAAAACTGTTTTTT. Encoded protein: CASNGQGNEKLFF.

This clone showed up just once. The chain recombines TRBV5-1 with TRBJ2-7; D is unclear. Trimming removed 0 bases from V and 7 bases from J, with 11 bases in between. Germline V gives CDR1 SGHRS, CDR2 YFSETQ. The CDR3 is made up of 13 amino acids. The CDR3 region is CASSLESTGEQYF. The DNA of the CDR3 is TGCGCCAGCAGCTTGGAGTCCACCGGGGAGCAGTACTTC.

V gene TRBV6-2 or TRBV6-3 combines with J gene TRBJ1-5; 8 bases match TRBD1. Per germline, CDR1 MNHEY and CDR2 SVGEGT. V lost 3 bases, J lost 7 bases, and 5 bases stayed unmatched. The CDR3 length is 14 residues. CDR3 sequence reads: CASSYNRGSQPQHF. The DNA of the CDR3 is TGTGCCAGCAGTTATAACAGGGGGTCGCAGCCCCAGCATTTT.

This chain uses TRBV5-1 with TRBJ1-2; possibly TRBD1 for D (5 bases). Trimming left V 0 bases short and J 0 bases short, with 12 bases between. This CDR3 contains 16 residues. The germline V gene has CDR1 SGHRS and CDR2 YFSETQ. The CDR3 sequence is CASSLDLSGPNYGYTF. The CDR3 bases are TGCGCCAGCAGCTTGGATTTGTCAGGGCCTAACTATGGCTACACCTTC.

V usage is TRBV7-8 and J usage is TRBJ2-2; TRBD2 might be the D (5 bases). CDR1 and CDR2 (germline): SGHVS, FQNEAQ. This CDR3 is built from 15 residues. V was clipped by 5 bases and J by 6 bases, with 16 bases between them. The CDR3 here is CASSHRGRGSGELFF. The CDR3 region has the DNA TGTGCCAGCAGCCACCGAGGACGGGGATCCGGGGAGCTGTTTTTT.

This chain joins TRBV2 and TRBJ2-1; 11 bases are a match to TRBD2. V shed 7 bases, J shed 9 bases, and the junction held 14 bases outside the gene matches. CDR1 and CDR2 (germline): SNHLY, FYNNEI. This CDR3 is built from 16 residues. The CDR3 DNA reads as TGTGCCAGCAAGCCCGATAGCGGGGGGGCCGGAGGTGAGCAGTTCTTC. It is translated as CASKPDSGGAGGEQFF. The variable domain in full, with the rest retrieved from reference TRBV2 and TRBJ2-1, is EPEVTQTPSHQVTQMGQEVILRCVPISNHLYFYWYRQILGQKVEFLVSFYNNEISEKSEIFDDQFSVERPDGSNFTLKIRSTKLEDSAMYFCASKPDSGGAGGEQFFGPGTRLTVL.

The rearrangement uses TRBV4-1 and TRBJ1-2, with 8 bases that match TRBD1. Germline trimming cut 3 bases from V and 4 bases from J; bases unmatched to any gene: 10. The CDR3 loop spans 16 amino acids. The germline V gene encodes CDR1 MGHRA and CDR2 YSYEKL. The CDR3 DNA reads TGCGCCAGCAGCCAGGAGAGCAGGGGGCGGAGCTATGGCTACACCTTC. This encodes CASSQESRGRSYGYTF.

The chain recombines TRBV10-2 with TRBJ1-4; TRBD1 matches 11 bases. V gave up 6 bases and J gave up 6 bases; unmatched junction bases: 3. From germline, CDR1 is WSHSY and CDR2 SAAADI. The CDR3 loop spans 14 amino acids. DNA for the CDR3: TGCGCCAGCAGGCGGGACAGGGGGTATGAAAAACTGTTTTTT. It is translated as CASRRDRGYEKLFF.

This chain links TRBV3-1 (or the pseudogene TRBV3-2) with TRBJ2-3, with 10 nucleotides matching TRBD2. The V gene end was trimmed by 0 bases and the J gene end by 2 bases; junction bases not matched to a gene: 5. The CDR3 is 17 amino acids. CDR1 LGHDT and CDR2 YNNKEL come from the germline V gene (reference sequence). CDR3 sequence reads: CASSQDIAGGPTDTQYF. DNA of the CDR3: TGTGCCAGCAGCCAAGATATAGCGGGGGGCCCCACAGATACGCAGTATTTT.

The chain has TRBV13 and TRBJ2-1, with D perhaps matching TRBD1 (6 bases). CDR3 length: 13 residues. Trimming cost V 0 bases and J 13 bases, with 13 bases left between them. From germline, CDR1 is PRHDT and CDR2 FYEKMQ (reference sequence). The CDR3 is CASSLGNRARQFF. CDR3 nucleotide sequence: TGTGCCAGCAGCTTAGGGAACAGGGCACGTCAGTTCTTC.